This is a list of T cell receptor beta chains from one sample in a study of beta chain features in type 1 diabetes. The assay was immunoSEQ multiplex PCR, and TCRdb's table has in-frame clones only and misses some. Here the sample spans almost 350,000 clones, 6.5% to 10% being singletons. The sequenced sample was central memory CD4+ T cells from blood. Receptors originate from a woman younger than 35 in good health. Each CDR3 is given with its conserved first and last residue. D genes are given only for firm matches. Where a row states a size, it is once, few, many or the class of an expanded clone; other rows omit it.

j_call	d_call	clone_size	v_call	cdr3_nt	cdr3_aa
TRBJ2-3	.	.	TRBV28	TGTGCCAGCAGTTTGAGAGGAGGATCAGATACGCAGTATTTT	CASSLRGGSDTQYF
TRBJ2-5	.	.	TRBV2	TGTGCCAGCAGTCGGGGCCAAGAGACCCAGTACTTC	CASSRGQETQYF
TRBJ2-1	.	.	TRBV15	TGTGCCACCAGCAGAGAGGGTACTAGCCTCTACAATGAGCAGTTCTTC	CATSREGTSLYNEQFF
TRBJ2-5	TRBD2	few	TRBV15	TGTGCCACCAGCAGAGACCTACCGGGCGGACTAGCGGTTCAAGAGACCCAGTACTTC	CATSRDLPGGLAVQETQYF
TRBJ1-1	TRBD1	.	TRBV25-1	TGTGCCAGCAGTGAGCAAGACAGGGTAGGGACTGAAGCTTTCTTT	CASSEQDRVGTEAFF
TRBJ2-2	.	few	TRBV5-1	TGCGCCAGCAGCTTACAGGGCCGCACCGGGGAGCTGTTTTTT	CASSLQGRTGELFF
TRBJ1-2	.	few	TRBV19	TGTGCCAGCGCCAGTCCACAGACCTATGGCTACACCTTC	CASASPQTYGYTF
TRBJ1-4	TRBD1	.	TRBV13	TGTGCCAGCAGCTCGGACAGGGCAAGTAGAGAAAAACTGTTTTTT	CASSSDRASREKLFF
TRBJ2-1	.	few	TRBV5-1	TGCGCCAGCAGCTTGGCAGCGACCCGGGGCAATGAGCAGTTCTTC	CASSLAATRGNEQFF
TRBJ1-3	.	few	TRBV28	TGTGCCAGCAGTTTTGGTTGGGCTGGAAACACCATATATTTT	CASSFGWAGNTIYF
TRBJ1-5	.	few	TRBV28	TGTGCCAGCAGTTTAAATACGGATCAGCCCCAGCATTTT	CASSLNTDQPQHF
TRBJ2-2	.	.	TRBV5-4	TGTGCCAGCAGCTTCTACCAGAACACCGGGGAGCTGTTTTTT	CASSFYQNTGELFF
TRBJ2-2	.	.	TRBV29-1	TGCAGCGTTGAACTAGCGCTTGCGAACACCGGGGAGCTGTTTTTT	CSVELALANTGELFF
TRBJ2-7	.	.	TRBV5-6	TGTGCCAGCAGCCCCACTTCCGGGACAAGGGCCTACGAGCAGTACTTC	CASSPTSGTRAYEQYF
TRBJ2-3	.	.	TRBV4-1	TGCGCCAGCAGCCAAGATTTCCCAGGAGATACGCAGTATTTT	CASSQDFPGDTQYF